The rows below give T cell receptor beta chains drawn from one sample of a study of shared clonotypes between healthy human individuals. Sequencing was performed with immunoSEQ multiplex PCR; in TCRdb, only in-frame clones are kept and a portion is missing. The sample comprises some 2,000,000 clones, roughly 94% of which are singletons, and roughly 1% rests with the top ten. The sequenced material came from naive CD8+ T cells sorted from blood. The receptors stem from a man between 18 and 35 years old in good health. The CDR3 runs from the conserved cysteine through the conserved F or W. A D gene is named only where the DNA matches it firmly. The size field is filled for only some rows; it gives once, few, many or a size class.

v_call: TRBV30; j_call: TRBJ2-7; cdr3_length: 13; d_call: .; clone_size: .; cdr3_nt: TGTGCCTGGAGTGTCGATAGCGGCTACGAGCAGTACTTC; cdr3_aa: CAWSVDSGYEQYF
v_call: TRBV6-5; j_call: TRBJ2-5; cdr3_length: 13; d_call: .; clone_size: .; cdr3_nt: TGTGCCAGCAGCATCAGGGGTCCCGAGACCCAGTACTTC; cdr3_aa: CASSIRGPETQYF
v_call: TRBV7-2; j_call: TRBJ2-3; cdr3_length: 18; d_call: TRBD2; clone_size: .; cdr3_nt: TGTGCCAGCAGCTATAAACTAGCGGGAGGGATTAGCACAGATACGCAGTATTTT; cdr3_aa: CASSYKLAGGISTDTQYF
v_call: TRBV27; j_call: TRBJ2-7; cdr3_length: 15; d_call: TRBD2; clone_size: .; cdr3_nt: TGTGCCAGCAGTTCGACTAGCGGGACCGCCTACGAGCAGTACTTC; cdr3_aa: CASSSTSGTAYEQYF
v_call: TRBV5-1; j_call: TRBJ2-7; cdr3_length: 13; d_call: .; clone_size: .; cdr3_nt: TGCGCCAGCAGCTTGGCCGGCGTCCCCGAGCAGTACTTC; cdr3_aa: CASSLAGVPEQYF
v_call: TRBV9; j_call: TRBJ2-3; cdr3_length: 14; d_call: TRBD2; clone_size: .; cdr3_nt: TGTGCCAGCAGCCCAAGGGGAGGGTGGGATACGCAGTATTTT; cdr3_aa: CASSPRGGWDTQYF
v_call: TRBV28; j_call: TRBJ2-1; cdr3_length: 15; d_call: .; clone_size: .; cdr3_nt: TGTGCCAGCAGTTTTTCCGCCGGGACCTACAATGAGCAGTTCTTC; cdr3_aa: CASSFSAGTYNEQFF
v_call: TRBV2; j_call: TRBJ1-1; cdr3_length: 12; d_call: .; clone_size: .; cdr3_nt: TGTGCCAGCAGTGACTTCGACACTGAAGCTTTCTTT; cdr3_aa: CASSDFDTEAFF
v_call: TRBV7-9; j_call: TRBJ2-7; cdr3_length: 17; d_call: .; clone_size: .; cdr3_nt: TGTGCCAGCAGCCTCCCTCGTGTAGGGACGGTGCCCTACGAGCAGTACTTC; cdr3_aa: CASSLPRVGTVPYEQYF
v_call: TRBV27; j_call: TRBJ1-5; cdr3_length: 14; d_call: TRBD1; clone_size: .; cdr3_nt: TGTGCCAGCAGTGAGGACAGGGTCTACCAGCCCCAGCATTTT; cdr3_aa: CASSEDRVYQPQHF
v_call: TRBV7-9; j_call: TRBJ2-5; cdr3_length: 14; d_call: .; clone_size: .; cdr3_nt: TGTGCCAGCAGCTTATTTAGCGATCAAGAGACCCAGTACTTC; cdr3_aa: CASSLFSDQETQYF
v_call: TRBV21-1; j_call: TRBJ1-5; cdr3_length: 14; d_call: .; clone_size: .; cdr3_nt: TGTGCCAGCAGCAAGGACAGGGGAGGCCAGCCCCAGCATTTT; cdr3_aa: CASSKDRGGQPQHF
v_call: TRBV27; j_call: TRBJ2-6; cdr3_length: 16; d_call: .; clone_size: .; cdr3_nt: TGTGCCAGCAGTTTAGTCGGCTTCTCTGGGGCCAACGTCCTGACTTTC; cdr3_aa: CASSLVGFSGANVLTF
v_call: TRBV28; j_call: TRBJ1-1; cdr3_length: 13; d_call: .; clone_size: .; cdr3_nt: TGTGCCAGCAGTCTCAGGGGGAACACTGAAGCTTTCTTT; cdr3_aa: CASSLRGNTEAFF
v_call: TRBV28; j_call: TRBJ1-2; cdr3_length: 18; d_call: .; clone_size: .; cdr3_nt: TGTGCCAGCAGTGAGAGCCAACCGGGACCGCGGGGCGACTATGGCTACACCTTC; cdr3_aa: CASSESQPGPRGDYGYTF
v_call: TRBV2; j_call: TRBJ1-6; cdr3_length: 13; d_call: TRBD1; clone_size: .; cdr3_nt: TGTGCCAGTCGCGGGACAGGGATTTCACCCCTCCACTTT; cdr3_aa: CASRGTGISPLHF
v_call: TRBV10-3; j_call: TRBJ2-1; cdr3_length: 12; d_call: TRBD1; clone_size: few; cdr3_nt: TGTGCCATTGGGACAGAAGCTGGGGAGCAGTTCTTC; cdr3_aa: CAIGTEAGEQFF
v_call: TRBV4-1; j_call: TRBJ1-6; cdr3_length: 15; d_call: .; clone_size: .; cdr3_nt: TGCGCCAGCAGCCTTTTACAGGGTTCCGTCAGGGCCCTCCACTTT; cdr3_aa: CASSLLQGSVRALHF
v_call: TRBV6-5; j_call: TRBJ1-5; cdr3_length: 11; d_call: .; clone_size: .; cdr3_nt: TGTGCCAGCAGTTTTTATGGCGCCCAGCATTTT; cdr3_aa: CASSFYGAQHF
v_call: TRBV13; j_call: TRBJ2-7; cdr3_length: 15; d_call: .; clone_size: .; cdr3_nt: TGTGCCAGCAGCACCCGGGACGGTCCCTCCTACGAGCAGTACTTC; cdr3_aa: CASSTRDGPSYEQYF
v_call: TRBV5-1; j_call: TRBJ2-1; cdr3_length: 16; d_call: .; clone_size: .; cdr3_nt: TGCGCCAGCAGCTCCGTTTTGCGGGGTCATTACAATGAGCAGTTCTTC; cdr3_aa: CASSSVLRGHYNEQFF
v_call: TRBV27; j_call: TRBJ1-5; cdr3_length: 14; d_call: .; clone_size: .; cdr3_nt: TGTGCCAGCAGTCTGGGCGATAGCAATCAGCCCCAGCATTTT; cdr3_aa: CASSLGDSNQPQHF
v_call: TRBV28; j_call: TRBJ1-1; cdr3_length: 12; d_call: .; clone_size: .; cdr3_nt: TGTGCCAGCAGCCCCTTGAGGACTGAAGCTTTCTTT; cdr3_aa: CASSPLRTEAFF
v_call: TRBV27; j_call: TRBJ2-1; cdr3_length: 14; d_call: TRBD2; clone_size: .; cdr3_nt: TGTGCCAGCAGTTTGGCGGGGGCCTACAATGAGCAGTTCTTC; cdr3_aa: CASSLAGAYNEQFF
v_call: TRBV7-3; j_call: TRBJ2-1; cdr3_length: 14; d_call: .; clone_size: .; cdr3_nt: TGTGCCAGCAGCTCAGGGGTTAGGTCCGATGAGCAGTTCTTC; cdr3_aa: CASSSGVRSDEQFF
v_call: TRBV6-6; j_call: TRBJ1-5; cdr3_length: 15; d_call: .; clone_size: .; cdr3_nt: TGTGCCAGCAGCCACACGACAGAAAGCAATCAGCCCCAGCATTTT; cdr3_aa: CASSHTTESNQPQHF
v_call: TRBV2; j_call: TRBJ2-7; cdr3_length: 14; d_call: .; clone_size: .; cdr3_nt: TGTGCCTCTCTCGCGGTCTTAGGGGACTACGAGCAGTACTTC; cdr3_aa: CASLAVLGDYEQYF
v_call: TRBV5-1; j_call: TRBJ2-1; cdr3_length: 13; d_call: .; clone_size: .; cdr3_nt: TGCGCCAGCAGCTTGGGGACCTCGGGTGAGCAGTTCTTC; cdr3_aa: CASSLGTSGEQFF